Following are 32 T cell receptor beta chains from one sample sequenced in a study of blood T cells in healthy people across ages. Primers used in a second PCR of about 6 to 11 cycles were a sample-barcoded 5' primer and a J-beta primer mix. MiXCR was run by TCRdb on the 5' RACE reads, yielding one entry per CDR3 protein. Among roughly 1.5 million distinct CDR3 sequences listed, roughly 43% were seen once. Sequencing used blood. The receptor set was obtained from a woman in her late teens or twenties in good health.

This clonotype was picked up a small number of times. The rearrangement joins TRBV29-1 to TRBJ2-1; D gene ambiguous. Germline V CDR1 and CDR2: SQVTM, ANQGSEA. The V end lost 4 bases, the J end lost 9 bases, and 16 bases lay between the germline ends. CDR3 length: 13 amino acids. Here the CDR3 DNA reads TGCAGCGTTGGGTTGGTCAACTTAGGTGAGCAGTTCTTC. It yields the protein CSVGLVNLGEQFF.

The V gene is TRBV12-3 or TRBV12-4, the J gene TRBJ2-4, with 7 bases fitting TRBD1. CDR3 length: 15 residues. The ends lost 6 bases at V and 8 bases at J; junction bases unmatched: 13. The CDR3 loop is CASRGKQGLPDIQYF. In nucleotides, the CDR3 is TGTGCCAGCAGGGGAAAACAGGGGCTCCCGGACATTCAGTACTTC.

The gene calls are TRBV3-1 and TRBJ1-1; D ambiguous. The length of the CDR3 is 14 residues. Germline CDR1 is LGHDT and CDR2 is YNNKEL (reference sequence). Trimming pared 6 bases from V and 3 bases from J, leaving 14 bases between. In nucleotides, the CDR3 is TGTGCCAGCAGTTTCCCTGCTGGCGACACTGAAGCTTTCTTT. Residues: CASSFPAGDTEAFF.

The genes are TRBV7-9 and TRBJ1-2; a weak D match, TRBD1 (5 bases). V lost 0 bases and J 4 bases, leaving 9 bases between the germline ends. The germline gives CDR1 SEHNR, CDR2 FQNEAQ (reference sequence). The CDR3 has 14 amino acids. The CDR3 nucleotides are TGTGCCAGCAGCTTAGCGACGGGGGTCTATGGCTACACCTTC. This gives the protein CASSLATGVYGYTF.

This clonotype was observed a handful of times. The V gene is TRBV6-6, the J gene TRBJ1-2; D is perhaps TRBD1 (6 bases). This CDR3 contains 15 residues. Per the germline V gene, CDR1 is MNHNY and CDR2 is SVGAGI (reference sequence). Between the trimmed V and J ends, which lost 5 bases and 4 bases, there was a span of 17 bases. The CDR3 protein is CASSNRATPGYGYTF. The CDR3 DNA sequence: TGTGCCAGCAGTAACAGGGCCACCCCCGGCTATGGCTACACCTTC.

There are a few counts of this clonotype. The rearrangement uses TRBV7-9 and TRBJ1-6, with a weak D call TRBD1 (5 bases). The CDR3 covers 15 residues. Germline values: CDR1 SEHNR, CDR2 FQNEAQ (reference sequence). The V end lost 0 bases, the J end lost 8 bases, and 11 bases lay between the germline ends. The CDR3 coding sequence is TGTGCCAGCAGCTTAGCGGCAGGGCGGCATTCACCCCTCCACTTT. Translation gives CASSLAAGRHSPLHF. The full variable domain, with the rest looked up from reference TRBV7-9 and TRBJ1-6, is DTGVSQNPRHKITKRGQNVTFRCDPISEHNRLYWYRQTLGQGPEFLTYFQNEAQLEKSRLLSDRFSAERPKGSFSTLEIQRTEQGDSAMYLCASSLAAGRHSPLHFGNGTRLTVT.

Comment on this clonotype: Relative to the germline gene, one junction end is altered; a read error may explain this. V usage is TRBV6-5 and J usage is TRBJ1-6; 9 nucleotides agree with TRBD1. The germline CDR1 and CDR2 sequences are MNHEY and SVGAGI. The CDR3 contains 14 residues. This CDR3 is CACSYDRGMSPLHF. As DNA, the CDR3 is TGTGCCTGCAGTTACGACAGGGGGATGTCACCCCTCCACTTT.

Only a few counts were recorded for this clonotype. The chain couples TRBV4-1 to TRBJ2-1; TRBD2 aligns across 7 bases. Per germline, CDR1 MGHRA and CDR2 YSYEKL. This CDR3 spans 17 amino acids. Losses at the gene ends were 3 bases for V and 0 bases for J; bases not matched to a gene: 8. CDR3 nucleotide sequence: TGCGCCAGCAGCCACGTCCTAGCGGCGATCTCCTACAATGAGCAGTTCTTC. Protein sequence: CASSHVLAAISYNEQFF.

The V and J genes are TRBV3-1 and TRBJ2-3; unclear D gene. In germline, CDR1 is LGHDT, CDR2 YNNKEL (reference sequence). V was pared by 4 bases and J by 0 bases, with 17 bases between. This CDR3 is 17 amino acids long. CDR3 sequence (DNA): TGTGCCAGCAGCCTCGGATGGGGATCGGGTAGCACAGATACGCAGTATTTT. Residues: CASSLGWGSGSTDTQYF.

The chain joins TRBV29-1 to TRBJ1-3, with unresolved D. V was cut by 7 bases and J by 2 bases, with 15 bases left in between. CDR3 length: 14 residues. CDR1 is SQVTM, CDR2 ANQGSEA, per germline. CDR3 protein: CSASNGNPGNTIYF. CDR3 DNA: TGCAGCGCGAGCAACGGGAACCCTGGAAACACCATATATTTT.

This clonotype was observed at least ten times. The chain has TRBV9 and TRBJ2-1, with 9 bases fitting TRBD2. CDR1 is SGDLS and CDR2 is YYNGEE in the germline V gene. The CDR3 runs 15 residues. The trim removed 0 bases at V and 2 bases at J, leaving 0 bases unmatched. The CDR3, as DNA: TGTGCCAGCAGCGTAGCTAGCGGGACCTACAATGAGCAGTTCTTC. Protein: CASSVASGTYNEQFF.

The genes are TRBV6-1 and TRBJ1-6; TRBD1 aligns across 7 bases. Per the germline V gene, CDR1 is MNHNS and CDR2 is SASEGT. V shed 11 bases and J 3 bases; nucleotides not matched to a gene: 4. This CDR3 region has 13 residues. This CDR3 reads CAGGQDYNSPLHF. Here the CDR3 DNA reads TGTGCCGGAGGACAGGACTATAATTCACCCCTCCACTTT.

For the CDR3, the DNA is TGTGCCAGCTCCAGGCTACCAGATACGCAGTATTTT. Amino acids: CASSRLPDTQYF. The chain employs TRBV11-2 and TRBJ2-3; D not certain. The V end was cut by 8 bases, the J end by 4 bases, with 10 bases between. The CDR3 extends over 12 amino acids. CDR1 is SGHAT and CDR2 is FQNNGV in the germline V gene.

In regard to this clonotype: Relative to the germline gene, one junction end is altered; a read error may explain this. The J gene is TRBJ2-3, the V gene TRBV27; 13 nucleotides match TRBD2. Germline CDR1 is MNHEY and CDR2 is SMNVEV (reference sequence). CDR3 length: 16 amino acids. CDR3 bases: TGTACCAGCAGTGACGGGACTAGCGGGGCGACAGATACGCAGTATTTT. The encoded protein is CTSSDGTSGATDTQYF.

The CDR3 is CATLKLETQYF. Here the CDR3 DNA reads TGTGCCACCCTCAAGTTGGAGACCCAGTACTTC. This sequence joins TRBV7-6 and TRBJ2-5; D call uncertain. CDR3 length equals 11 residues. Trimming pared 10 bases from V and 5 bases from J, leaving 11 bases between. CDR1 SGHVS and CDR2 FNYEAQ come from the germline V gene. Based on the CDR3 plus reference TRBV7-6 and TRBJ2-5, the full variable domain is GAGVSQSPRYKVTKRGQDVALRCDPISGHVSLYWYRQALGQGPEFLTYFNYEAQQDKSGLPNDRFSAERPEGSISTLTIQRTEQRDSAMYRCATLKLETQYFGPGTRLLVL.

With respect to this clonotype: This may be a read error: a much more frequent sequence differs by one nucleotide. The chain carries TRBV4-1 and TRBJ2-7, with 7 bases matching TRBD1. Germline V gives CDR1 MGHRA, CDR2 YSYEKL. The CDR3 is 15 amino acids. In nucleotides, the CDR3 is TGCGCCAGCAACCAAGAGGACAGGAGCTCCTACGAGCAGTACTTC. This encodes CASNQEDRSSYEQYF.

CDR3 region: CSARPRLAGGRYNEQFF. The CDR3 nucleotides read TGCAGTGCTAGACCTAGACTAGCGGGGGGGCGGTACAATGAGCAGTTCTTC. V and J are TRBV20-1 and TRBJ2-1; 14 bases are shared with TRBD2. The CDR3 totals 17 residues. CDR1 and CDR2 (germline): DFQATT, SNEGSKA (reference sequence). V dropped 2 bases and J dropped 4; count of bases not matched to a gene: 7.

This clonotype occurred a few times. J is TRBJ2-7 and V is TRBV7-2, with D possibly being TRBD1 or TRBD2 (5 bases each). Germline-derived CDR1 and CDR2 are SGHTA and FQGNSA. CDR3 length: 13 residues. Trimming took 4 bases from V and 5 from J, leaving 12 bases between them. The CDR3 nucleotides are TGTGCCAGCAGCTGGTCCGAGGGGCACGAGCAGTACTTC. This sequence encodes CASSWSEGHEQYF.

V is TRBV4-2 and J is TRBJ2-5; no clear D gene. The CDR3 covers 14 residues. V was trimmed by 0 bases and J by 5 bases, leaving 10 bases between them. Germline V CDR1 and CDR2: LGHNA, YNFKEQ. The CDR3 is CASSQESPGETQYF. CDR3 coding DNA: TGTGCCAGCAGCCAAGAATCCCCTGGGGAGACCCAGTACTTC.

This clonotype appeared a few times. J is TRBJ2-5 and V is TRBV27; tentative D call: TRBD1 (6 bases). Trimming removed 4 bases at V and 2 bases at J, with 8 bases between. The CDR3 length is 13 residues. Germline V gives CDR1 MNHEY, CDR2 SMNVEV (reference sequence). The CDR3 loop is CASSYQGQETQYF. The CDR3 nucleotides read TGTGCCAGCAGTTACCAGGGGCAAGAGACCCAGTACTTC.

The genes are TRBV24-1 and TRBJ1-5; TRBD1 is a possible D gene (5 bases). Germline V gene data show CDR1 as KGHDR and CDR2 as SFDVKD. The CDR3 runs to 15 residues. Trimming took 2 bases from V and 6 from J, leaving 13 bases between them. The CDR3 region has the DNA TGTGCCACCAGTGATTCCCGGCAGGGCCGTCAGCCCCAGCATTTT. Translated: CATSDSRQGRQPQHF.

The V and J genes are TRBV6-6 and TRBJ2-5; D perhaps matches TRBD2 (7 bases). Matching the DNA end better, TRBJ2-7 makes the J call doubtful. Germline CDR1 is MNHNY and CDR2 is SVGAGI (reference sequence). The CDR3 covers 11 residues. The CDR3 nucleotides read TGTGCCATCCTGGGGGGGCGCGAGCAGTACTTC. This gives the protein CAILGGREQYF.

This clonotype came up a few times. The rearrangement uses TRBV24-1 and TRBJ1-2, with D perhaps TRBD1 (5 bases). CDR3 length: 15 residues. Per the germline V gene, CDR1 is KGHDR and CDR2 is SFDVKD. V lost 5 bases and J lost 3, with 15 bases in between. The CDR3 spells CATSGGASGDYGYTF. The CDR3, as DNA: TGTGCCACCAGTGGAGGGGCTTCGGGGGACTATGGCTACACCTTC.

J is TRBJ2-2 and V is TRBV30, with D perhaps being TRBD1 or TRBD2 (5 bases each). V was shortened by 6 bases and J by 6 bases, with 20 bases between the two germline ends. Germline loops: CDR1 GTSNPN, CDR2 SVGIG (reference sequence). This CDR3 region has 15 residues. The CDR3 DNA reads TGTGCCTGTCAGAGGGGCAGGAAGGAGTCCGGGGAGCTGTTTTTT. It translates to CACQRGRKESGELFF.

This clonotype showed up just a few times. The chain is built from TRBV4-1 and TRBJ2-7; tentatively, D is TRBD2 (5 bases). The ends were cut back, 0 bases at V and 6 bases at J, with 12 bases in the middle. The CDR3 loop spans 14 amino acids. Germline lookup yields CDR1 MGHRA and CDR2 YSYEKL. The CDR3 protein is CASSQDGSELEQYF. The CDR3 DNA follows: TGCGCCAGCAGCCAAGATGGGAGCGAGCTCGAGCAGTACTTC.

V is TRBV7-2 and J is TRBJ2-7; D may be TRBD1 or TRBD2 (5 bases each). The J call is uncertain, as TRBJ2-5 better fits the DNA end. From germline, CDR1 is SGHTA and CDR2 FQGNSA. CDR3 length equals 15 residues. Here the CDR3 DNA reads TGTGCCAGCAGCCTAGTAGAGGGGCCCGGGGAGACCCAGTACTTC. It encodes CASSLVEGPGETQYF.

This chain uses TRBV20-1 with TRBJ2-5; D might be TRBD1 or TRBD2, each matching 5 bases. The CDR3 is 13 amino acids. Germline loops: CDR1 DFQATT, CDR2 SNEGSKA (reference sequence). The germline V and J ends were trimmed by 3 bases and 11 bases, with 19 bases remaining between them. CDR3 residues: CSARGFDGTEQYF. DNA of the CDR3: TGCAGTGCTAGGGGTTTTGACGGGACGGAGCAGTACTTC.

This clonotype was observed a few times. The genes are TRBV7-2 and TRBJ1-2; 10 bases are shared with TRBD1. Germline V gene lookup returns CDR1 SGHTA and CDR2 FQGNSA. The CDR3 runs to 14 residues. With 5 bases clipped from V and 8 bases from J, the junction kept 8 bases outside the gene matches. The CDR3 region has the DNA TGTGCCAGCAGCCACGCGGGACAGGGGAGGGGCTACACCTTC. Amino acid sequence: CASSHAGQGRGYTF. The entire variable domain, with the rest obtained from reference TRBV7-2 and TRBJ1-2, is as follows: GAGVSQSPSNKVTEKGKDVELRCDPISGHTALYWYRQSLGQGLEFLIYFQGNSAPDKSGLPSDRFSAERTGGSVSTLTIQRTQQEDSAVYLCASSHAGQGRGYTFGSGTRLTVV.

About this clonotype: Compared with germline, one end of the junction differs, possibly owing to a read error. The DNA of the CDR3 is TGTGCCAGCAGTGTATCAGCGTTCACTGAAGCTTTCTTT. Residues: CASSVSAFTEAFF. The chain employs TRBV27 and TRBJ1-1; D is undetermined. The CDR3 is made up of 13 amino acids. Germline CDR1 reads MNHEY; CDR2 reads SMNVEV (reference sequence).

This clonotype has just one count. The V gene is TRBV5-1, the J gene TRBJ1-2; 10 bases are a match to TRBD1. V shed 5 bases, J shed 4 bases, and the junction held 11 bases outside the gene matches. Germline CDR1 reads SGHRS; CDR2 reads YFSETQ. The CDR3 is 16 residues long. CDR3 nucleotide sequence: TGCGCCAGCAGTCAAGTAGGACAGGGGGTCGCCTATGGCTACACCTTC. It codes for CASSQVGQGVAYGYTF.

The J gene is TRBJ2-3, the V gene TRBV3-1; D gene ambiguous. Germline CDR1 is LGHDT and CDR2 is YNNKEL (reference sequence). There are 15 residues in the CDR3. V gave up 0 bases and J gave up 4 bases, with 11 bases separating them. The CDR3 loop is CASSQDGIVADTQYF. As DNA, the CDR3 is TGTGCCAGCAGCCAAGATGGAATAGTCGCAGATACGCAGTATTTT.

The chain links TRBV20-1 to TRBJ1-2, with D tentatively TRBD1 (5 bases). V was pared by 8 bases and J by 1 base, with 14 bases between. Germline lookup yields CDR1 DFQATT and CDR2 SNEGSKA (reference sequence). CDR3 length: 13 residues. The CDR3 is CSPVDIDNYGYTF. CDR3 DNA sequence: TGCAGTCCGGTGGACATCGATAACTATGGCTACACCTTC.